One and the same sample provided the 30 T cell receptor beta chains below, sequenced in a study of shared clonotypes between healthy human individuals. The data were produced by immunoSEQ multiplex PCR, yet TCRdb's version contains in-frame clones alone and is incomplete. The data contain roughly 1.5 million clones, approximately 98% of them singletons. Specimen: naive CD4+ T cells sorted from blood. Subset given: CD45RA+ positively selected. The receptors were gathered from a young man in good health.

The chain combines TRBV7-9 with TRBJ2-7; maybe TRBD2 (7 bases). The V end was cut by 3 bases, the J end by 6 bases, with 9 bases between. The CDR3 runs to 12 residues. Germline-derived CDR1 and CDR2 are SEHNR and FQNEAQ (reference sequence). CDR3 amino acids: CASSLRGGEQYF. CDR3 bases: TGTGCCAGCAGCTTGAGGGGGGGCGAGCAGTACTTC.

The chain is built from TRBV6-5 and TRBJ2-1, with D possibly being TRBD1 or TRBD2 (5 bases each). The CDR3 consists of 15 residues. Germline lookup yields CDR1 MNHEY and CDR2 SVGAGI. The germline V and J ends were trimmed by 6 bases and 8 bases, with 20 bases remaining between them. The CDR3 DNA sequence: TGTGCCAGCAGCCAACTTGGGGCCCGAGGGGATGAGCAGTTCTTC. Translating it yields CASSQLGARGDEQFF.

CDR3 residues: CASSIPFSYEQYF. The CDR3 region has the DNA TGTGCCAGTAGTATTCCCTTCAGCTACGAGCAGTACTTC. The chain combines TRBV19 with TRBJ2-7; D is unresolved. Trimming took off 3 bases at V and 3 bases at J, with 9 bases between the two ends. Germline V gene lookup returns CDR1 LNHDA and CDR2 SQIVND (reference sequence). The CDR3 has 13 amino acids. The complete variable domain, with remaining parts taken from reference TRBV19 and TRBJ2-7, reads DGGITQSPKYLFRKEGQNVTLSCEQNLNHDAMYWYRQDPGQGLRLIYYSQIVNDFQKGDIAEGYSVSREKKESFPLTVTSAQKNPTAFYLCASSIPFSYEQYFGPGTRLTVT.

This rearrangement joins TRBV4-1 to TRBJ2-3, with 14 bases identical to TRBD2. CDR1 and CDR2 from the germline V gene are MGHRA and YSYEKL. There are 18 residues in the CDR3. Losses at the gene ends were 0 bases for V and 5 bases for J; bases not matched to a gene: 7. CDR3 loop: CASSQEMGLAGAEDTQYF. CDR3 DNA: TGCGCCAGCAGCCAAGAAATGGGACTAGCGGGAGCTGAAGATACGCAGTATTTT.

V gene TRBV5-5 combines with J gene TRBJ2-7, with D possibly matching TRBD2 (6 bases). The CDR3 is 14 residues long. V was pared by 4 bases and J by 1 base, with 12 bases between. Germline-derived CDR1 and CDR2 are SGHKS and YYEKEE (reference sequence). CDR3 in amino acids: CASSPSGDSYEQYF. In DNA form, the CDR3 reads TGTGCCAGCAGCCCCTCGGGGGATTCCTACGAGCAGTACTTC.

This chain uses TRBV6-1 with TRBJ1-2; no firm D call. CDR1 and CDR2 (germline): MNHNS, SASEGT. The CDR3 has 14 residues. V lost 2 bases, J lost 4 bases, and 11 bases lay in between. The DNA for the CDR3 is TGTGCCAGCAGTGAACCCGCGGCTGCCTATGGCTACACCTTC. Translation gives CASSEPAAAYGYTF.

The genes are TRBV28 and TRBJ2-5, with 9 bases fitting TRBD1. With V trimmed by 6 bases and J by 4 bases, 9 bases remained unmatched. Germline V gene lookup returns CDR1 MDHEN and CDR2 SYDVKM. The CDR3 is made up of 15 amino acids. In DNA, the CDR3 is TGTGCCAGCAGACCGGACAGGGGCGAACTAGAGACCCAGTACTTC. It codes for CASRPDRGELETQYF.

The chain carries TRBV28 and TRBJ1-5; TRBD1 agrees at 7 bases. The germline V gene has CDR1 MDHEN and CDR2 SYDVKM. J gave up 5 bases and V 4 bases, and 11 bases lay outside the gene matches. The CDR3 totals 16 residues. The CDR3 reads CASSSKDRALDQPQHF. The DNA of the CDR3 is TGTGCCAGCAGTTCAAAAGACAGGGCTCTGGATCAGCCCCAGCATTTT. Full variable domain (remainder filled in from reference TRBV28 and TRBJ1-5): DVKVTQSSRYLVKRTGEKVFLECVQDMDHENMFWYRQDPGLGLRLIYFSYDVKMKEKGDIPEGYSVSREKKERFSLILESASTNQTSMYLCASSSKDRALDQPQHFGDGTRLSIL.

The CDR3 DNA is TGTGCCAGCAGTTACATTCGGGGGCCGACAGATACGCAGTATTTT. This sequence encodes CASSYIRGPTDTQYF. The chain carries TRBV6-5 and TRBJ2-3; D possibly uses TRBD1 or TRBD2 (6 bases each). This CDR3 has 15 residues. V shed 2 bases and J shed 3 bases, with 12 bases lying between them. Germline CDR1 reads MNHEY; CDR2 reads SVGAGI.

The rearrangement uses TRBV6-1 and TRBJ1-5; 9 bases agree with TRBD1. Germline CDR1 is MNHNS and CDR2 is SASEGT. Unmatched junction bases numbered 4, after V lost 5 bases and J lost 2 bases. There are 15 residues in the CDR3. CDR3 sequence (DNA): TGTGCCAGCAGTATTTGGACAGGGGGCAATCAGCCCCAGCATTTT. Its translation: CASSIWTGGNQPQHF.

The J gene is TRBJ2-7, the V gene TRBV29-1, with 13 bases fitting TRBD2. The CDR3 contains 14 residues. V shed 4 bases and J 3 bases; nucleotides not matched to a gene: 3. Germline assignment: CDR1 SQVTM and CDR2 ANQGSEA. The CDR3: CSVGGLAGNYEQYF. The CDR3 nucleotides read TGCAGCGTTGGGGGACTAGCGGGGAACTACGAGCAGTACTTC.

V gene TRBV18 combines with J gene TRBJ2-1, with TRBD1 as a possible D gene (7 bases). The length of the CDR3 is 13 residues. With 5 bases removed from V and 6 bases from J, the gap between germline ends came to 11 bases. Germline V gene data show CDR1 as KGHSH and CDR2 as LQKENI. The CDR3 DNA reads TGTGCCAGCTCAGGAGGGACAGCCAATGAGCAGTTCTTC. It codes for CASSGGTANEQFF.

This rearrangement joins TRBV6-5 to TRBJ2-5, with 9 nucleotides matching TRBD2. J gave up 5 bases and V 0 bases, and 4 bases lay outside the gene matches. Germline V gives CDR1 MNHEY, CDR2 SVGAGI. The CDR3 spans 15 residues. CDR3 sequence reads: CASSYSPSGIETQYF. The CDR3 nucleotides are TGTGCCAGCAGTTACTCGCCTAGCGGGATTGAGACCCAGTACTTC.

The chain couples TRBV5-4 to TRBJ2-1; D remains unclear. The CDR3 runs 16 residues. Germline CDR1 SGHNT, CDR2 YYREEE (reference sequence). The V gene lost 0 bases and the J gene lost 6 bases, with 16 bases spanning the gap. The CDR3 loop reads CASSLVSRSSVNEQFF. CDR3 DNA sequence: TGTGCCAGCAGCTTGGTGAGTAGGTCGTCGGTCAATGAGCAGTTCTTC.

This chain links TRBV7-9 with TRBJ2-7; 8 nucleotides align to TRBD1. After removal of 5 bases from V and 4 bases from J, the junction contained 1 base not matched to a gene. This CDR3 is 12 amino acids long. CDR1 is SEHNR, CDR2 FQNEAQ, per germline (reference sequence). The CDR3 sequence is CASSGTGYEQYF. The CDR3 nucleotides read TGTGCCAGCAGCGGGACAGGATACGAGCAGTACTTC.

As for this clone: Other DNA sequences in this sample translate to the same CDR3. The chain employs TRBV5-1 and TRBJ2-7, with TRBD1 matching 10 bases. CDR1 and CDR2 (germline): SGHRS, YFSETQ. V trimming: 4 bases; J trimming: 4 bases; junction bases outside the gene matches: 2. The CDR3 has 13 residues. CDR3 protein: CASSRDRGYEQYF. CDR3 nucleotides: TGCGCCAGCAGCCGGGACAGGGGTTACGAGCAGTACTTC.

This clone appeared a single time. The CDR3 nucleotides are TGTGCCAGCAGTGGGGACTCCTTAAATGAGCAGTTCTTC. The encoded protein is CASSGDSLNEQFF. This chain joins TRBV28 and TRBJ2-1; D perhaps matches TRBD2 (6 bases). Trimming pared 5 bases from V and 7 bases from J, leaving 12 bases between. This CDR3 has 13 residues. In germline, CDR1 is MDHEN, CDR2 SYDVKM.

The chain's CDR3 is CASSFRVAAYEQFF. The DNA of the CDR3 is TGTGCCAGCAGCTTCAGGGTCGCAGCTTACGAGCAGTTCTTC. The genes are TRBV11-2 and TRBJ2-1; a weak D match, TRBD1 (5 bases). CDR3 length: 14 residues. Germline CDR1 SGHAT, CDR2 FQNNGV. V lost 3 bases to trimming and J lost 10 bases, with 16 bases between them.

This rearrangement joins TRBV28 to TRBJ1-2; D remains unclear. Germline CDR1 MDHEN, CDR2 SYDVKM. There are 16 residues in the CDR3. Trimming took off 5 bases at V and 8 bases at J, with 24 bases between the two ends. CDR3 amino acids: CASSGETPETQEGYTF. The CDR3 region has the DNA TGTGCCAGCAGTGGTGAAACCCCCGAGACCCAGGAGGGCTACACCTTC.

Remarks on this clone: The sample contains more than one DNA sequence encoding this CDR3. V is TRBV2 and J is TRBJ2-7, with 9 nucleotides matching TRBD1. The CDR3 has 13 residues. Looked up from germline, CDR1 is SNHLY and CDR2 is FYNNEI. J was trimmed by 1 base and V by 6 bases; bases with no gene match: 1. CDR3 coding DNA: TGTGCCAGCAGGGGACAGGGTTCCTACGAGCAGTACTTC. Translating gives CASRGQGSYEQYF.

The gene calls are TRBV2 and TRBJ2-1, with D possibly matching TRBD1 (5 bases). The CDR3 extends over 12 amino acids. Germline V gene sequence: CDR1 SNHLY, CDR2 FYNNEI. V lost 7 bases, J lost 8 bases, and 12 bases lay in between. The CDR3 sequence is CASTARVYEQFF. CDR3 in DNA: TGTGCCAGCACAGCCAGGGTATATGAGCAGTTCTTC.

This sequence joins TRBV25-1 and TRBJ2-7; no clear D gene. The CDR3 runs 13 residues. Germline CDR1 MGHDK, CDR2 SYGVNS. With 7 bases removed from V and 7 bases from J, the gap between germline ends came to 17 bases. Here the CDR3 reads CASIVSRTGEQYF. CDR3 in DNA: TGTGCCAGCATAGTGTCTAGAACGGGTGAGCAGTACTTC.

The rearrangement links TRBV29-1 to TRBJ2-3, with D perhaps being TRBD1 or TRBD2 (5 bases each). Trimming pared 5 bases from V and 2 bases from J, leaving 11 bases between. The CDR3 runs 13 residues. Looked up from germline, CDR1 is SQVTM and CDR2 is ANQGSEA. This CDR3 is CSVSGRHTDTQYF. The CDR3, as DNA: TGCAGCGTTTCGGGACGGCACACAGATACGCAGTATTTT.

The J gene is TRBJ2-7, the V gene TRBV6-4; D unclear. This CDR3 has 16 residues. Germline CDR1 reads MRHNA; CDR2 reads SNTAGT. The germline V and J ends were trimmed by 4 bases and 2 bases, with 18 bases remaining between them. CDR3 DNA sequence: TGTGCCAGCAGTGCCCCGTCCCGAAGACCTACCTACGAGCAGTACTTC. It encodes CASSAPSRRPTYEQYF.

As to this clone: Other DNA sequences in the same sample also yield this CDR3. V usage is TRBV28 and J usage is TRBJ1-4, with a tentative D call TRBD1 (6 bases). CDR3 length: 15 residues. Germline assignment: CDR1 MDHEN and CDR2 SYDVKM. V lost 2 bases, J lost 5 bases, and 12 bases lay in between. The CDR3 coding sequence is TGTGCCAGCAGTTTACGCAGGGGAGCGAATGAAAAACTGTTTTTT. Protein: CASSLRRGANEKLFF.

This clone was seen only once. The chain uses TRBV15 and TRBJ2-1, with 8 bases identical to TRBD2. From germline, CDR1 is LNHNV and CDR2 YYDKDF (reference sequence). V shed 1 base and J 7 bases; nucleotides not matched to a gene: 12. The CDR3 consists of 17 residues. The CDR3 protein is CATSRGWPSQRGNEQFF. The CDR3 region has the DNA TGTGCCACCAGCAGAGGGTGGCCTTCCCAGCGGGGGAATGAGCAGTTCTTC.

The chain recombines TRBV30 with TRBJ1-1, with D uncertain. V was clipped by 0 bases and J by 0 bases, with 8 bases between them. From germline, CDR1 is GTSNPN and CDR2 SVGIG (reference sequence). CDR3 length: 14 residues. The CDR3 sequence is CAWSVTPMNTEAFF. Written as DNA, the CDR3 is TGTGCCTGGAGTGTAACCCCAATGAACACTGAAGCTTTCTTT. The complete variable domain, with remaining parts taken from reference TRBV30 and TRBJ1-1, reads SQTIHQWPATLVQPVGSPLSLECTVEGTSNPNLYWYRQAAGRGLQLLFYSVGIGQISSEVPQNLSASRPQDRQFILSSKKLLLSDSGFYLCAWSVTPMNTEAFFGQGTRLTVV.

The chain uses TRBV28 and TRBJ1-2, with TRBD1 as a possible D gene (5 bases). The V end lost 6 bases, the J end lost 2 bases, and 16 bases lay between the germline ends. This CDR3 has 15 amino acids. Germline assignment: CDR1 MDHEN and CDR2 SYDVKM. CDR3 sequence reads: CASSSPGRLNYGYTF. Here the CDR3 DNA reads TGTGCCAGCAGCTCCCCGGGGCGCCTAAACTATGGCTACACCTTC.

The rearrangement uses TRBV6-5 and TRBJ1-3; no reliable D call. The CDR3 totals 14 residues. Germline CDR1 and CDR2: MNHEY and SVGAGI. V gave up 7 bases and J gave up 4 bases, with 14 bases separating them. CDR3 residues: CASIKIPQGNTIYF. CDR3 nucleotides: TGTGCCAGCATTAAAATCCCGCAAGGAAACACCATATATTTT.

The rearrangement joins TRBV29-1 to TRBJ2-1; TRBD2 matches 13 bases. From germline, CDR1 is SQVTM and CDR2 ANQGSEA. After removal of 4 bases from V and 6 bases from J, the junction contained 3 bases not matched to a gene. This CDR3 is 14 amino acids long. The CDR3 is CSVGGLAGFNEQFF. The CDR3 nucleotides are TGCAGCGTTGGGGGACTAGCGGGATTCAATGAGCAGTTCTTC.